These 11 T cell receptor beta chains originate from one sample sequenced in a study of T-cell reconstitution after alpha-beta-depleted transplantation in children (dated by TCRdb to 2016 to 2018). Libraries were made using PCR. The instrument was an Illumina HiSeq 2500. To normalize quantification of the TCRbeta repertoire, the TCR libraries were built with molecular barcoding that relied on unique molecular identifiers. TCRdb reran the public reads through fastp at Q25 and MiXCR, keeping productive beta chains. Each CDR3 protein gets just one entry, which takes the most common genes and DNA from the rows behind it. This sample comprises a few hundred thousand distinct CDR3 sequences, approximately 10% of them detected only once. In total, the top ten clones hold 4.5% to 7% of the sample. This sample comprised PBMCs from the stem cell graft donor, obtained from the stem cell graft. Source of these receptors: a human donor who donated a stem cell graft to a child with acute myeloid leukemia.

The chain links TRBV5-5 to TRBJ1-1; D remains unclear. Trimming removed 0 bases from V and 5 bases from J, with 8 bases in between. The CDR3 loop spans 13 amino acids. Germline CDR1 is SGHKS and CDR2 is YYEKEE (reference sequence). The CDR3: CASSLGESTEAFF. CDR3 nucleotides: TGTGCCAGCAGCTTGGGTGAGTCGACTGAAGCTTTCTTT.

This chain connects TRBV5-6 to TRBJ2-6, with D unclear. V gave up 4 bases and J gave up 0 bases, with 11 bases separating them. Germline-derived CDR1 and CDR2 are SGHDT and YYEEEE. The CDR3 spans 16 residues. In DNA form, the CDR3 reads TGTGCCAGCAGCCGGCCCCCAAGCTCTGGGGCCAACGTCCTGACTTTC. The encoded protein is CASSRPPSSGANVLTF.

This clonotype was detected a few times. The chain carries TRBV29-1 and TRBJ1-5, with 8 bases lining up with TRBD1. Germline values: CDR1 SQVTM, CDR2 ANQGSEA. The CDR3 totals 15 residues. V was pared by 6 bases and J by 3 bases, with 10 bases of the junction left unmatched. CDR3 in DNA: TGCAGCGTCGCCTTCGGACAGGGACCCAATCAGCCCCAGCATTTT. Translating gives CSVAFGQGPNQPQHF.

J is TRBJ2-3 and V is TRBV9; no clear D gene. There are 13 residues in the CDR3. Between the trimmed V and J ends, which lost 5 bases and 6 bases, there was a span of 13 bases. Germline lookup yields CDR1 SGDLS and CDR2 YYNGEE. CDR3 loop: CASSVNPSDTQYF. CDR3 bases: TGTGCCAGCAGTGTAAACCCTTCTGATACGCAGTATTTT.

This clonotype was counted between two and nine times. The chain has TRBV29-1 and TRBJ2-7, with a tentative D call TRBD2 (6 bases). This CDR3 has 11 residues. Deletions cut 4 bases from V and 6 bases from J, with 10 bases between. Per the germline V gene, CDR1 is SQVTM and CDR2 is ANQGSEA. The CDR3 DNA is TGCAGCGTTGGGCAGGGAGGCGAGCAGTACTTC. Translated, it gives CSVGQGGEQYF.

V and J are TRBV9 and TRBJ2-5; 7 bases align to TRBD2. The V gene end was trimmed by 0 bases and the J gene end by 2 bases; junction bases not matched to a gene: 7. This CDR3 contains 16 residues. Germline assignment: CDR1 SGDLS and CDR2 YYNGEE. CDR3 in amino acids: CASSVGTRGDQETQYF. CDR3 DNA: TGTGCCAGCAGCGTAGGGACTAGAGGGGATCAAGAGACCCAGTACTTC.

This clonotype has ten or more counts. This sequence joins TRBV6-5 and TRBJ1-2, with D possibly matching TRBD1 (5 bases). This CDR3 is built from 13 residues. V gave up 8 bases and J gave up 8 bases, with 18 bases separating them. Germline CDR1 and CDR2: MNHEY and SVGAGI. The CDR3 here is CASGRSSGPGYTF. For the CDR3, the DNA is TGTGCCAGCGGCCGGTCTTCGGGGCCCGGCTACACCTTC.

CDR3 bases: TGCGCCAGCAGCCATTCGACTAGCGGGACGGATGAGCAGTTCTTC. As protein: CASSHSTSGTDEQFF. The gene calls are TRBV4-3 and TRBJ2-1, with TRBD2 matching over 11 bases. Germline V lookup: CDR1 LGHNA, CDR2 YSLEER. The CDR3 covers 15 residues. V was clipped by 3 bases and J by 8 bases; unmatched bases: 6.

There are many counts of this clonotype. The J gene is TRBJ2-3, the V gene TRBV5-6, with TRBD2 identical over 7 bases. The CDR3 consists of 14 residues. J lost 1 base, V lost 4 bases, and 3 bases had no gene match. Germline V gene sequence: CDR1 SGHDT, CDR2 YYEEEE. The CDR3 reads CASSSTSGTDTQYF. DNA of the CDR3: TGTGCCAGCAGCAGTACTAGCGGCACAGATACGCAGTATTTT. The full variable domain, with the rest looked up from reference TRBV5-6 and TRBJ2-3, is DAGVTQSPTHLIKTRGQQVTLRCSPKSGHDTVSWYQQALGQGPQFIFQYYEEEERQRGNFPDRFSGHQFPNYSSELNVNALLLGDSALYLCASSSTSGTDTQYFGPGTRLTVL.

This clonotype has more than one count but fewer than ten. V usage is TRBV6-5 and J usage is TRBJ2-3, with D possibly being TRBD2 (6 bases). Germline CDR1 is MNHEY and CDR2 is SVGAGI. The V and J ends lost 4 bases and 2 bases respectively, with 13 bases between them. This CDR3 has 15 residues. CDR3 nucleotides: TGTGCCAGCAGTTCCCACGTAGCGGCCACAGATACGCAGTATTTT. It is translated as CASSSHVAATDTQYF.

CDR3 sequence reads: CASSGFMNTEAFF. The CDR3, as DNA: TGTGCCAGCAGTGGGTTCATGAACACTGAAGCTTTCTTT. The rearrangement joins TRBV7-2 to TRBJ1-1; D gene ambiguous. This CDR3 is built from 13 residues. Germline CDR1 is SGHTA and CDR2 is FQGNSA. Trimming cost V 6 bases and J 0 bases, with 8 bases left between them. Full variable domain (rest looked up from reference TRBV7-2 and TRBJ1-1): GAGVSQSPSNKVTEKGKDVELRCDPISGHTALYWYRQSLGQGLEFLIYFQGNSAPDKSGLPSDRFSAERTGGSVSTLTIQRTQQEDSAVYLCASSGFMNTEAFFGQGTRLTVV.